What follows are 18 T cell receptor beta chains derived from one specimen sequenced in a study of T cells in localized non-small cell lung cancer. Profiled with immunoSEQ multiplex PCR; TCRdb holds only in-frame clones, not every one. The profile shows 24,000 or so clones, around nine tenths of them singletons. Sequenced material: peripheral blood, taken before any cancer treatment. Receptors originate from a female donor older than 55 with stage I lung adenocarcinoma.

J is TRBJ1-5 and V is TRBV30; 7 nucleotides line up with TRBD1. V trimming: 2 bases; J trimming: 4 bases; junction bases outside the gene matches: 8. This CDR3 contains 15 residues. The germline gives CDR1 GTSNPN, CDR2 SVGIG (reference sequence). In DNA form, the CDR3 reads TGTGCCTGGAGTCCAGACAGGGTGAGGAATCAGCCCCAGCATTTT. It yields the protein CAWSPDRVRNQPQHF.

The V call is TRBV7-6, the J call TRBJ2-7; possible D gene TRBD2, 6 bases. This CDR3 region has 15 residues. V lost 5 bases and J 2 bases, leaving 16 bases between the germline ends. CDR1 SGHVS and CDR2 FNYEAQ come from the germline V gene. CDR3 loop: CASSPGVGPPYEQYF. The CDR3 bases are TGTGCCAGCAGCCCGGGGGTAGGCCCTCCCTACGAGCAGTACTTC. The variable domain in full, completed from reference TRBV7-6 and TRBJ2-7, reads GAGVSQSPRYKVTKRGQDVALRCDPISGHVSLYWYRQALGQGPEFLTYFNYEAQQDKSGLPNDRFSAERPEGSISTLTIQRTEQRDSAMYRCASSPGVGPPYEQYFGPGTRLTVT.

CDR3 residues: CASITPGAHEQYF. The CDR3 DNA follows: TGTGCCAGCATCACCCCGGGAGCGCACGAGCAGTACTTC. The chain has TRBV6-1 and TRBJ2-7; TRBD2 is a possible D gene (6 bases). The V end was cut by 7 bases, the J end by 5 bases, with 15 bases between. The germline gives CDR1 MNHNS, CDR2 SASEGT. The length of the CDR3 is 13 residues.

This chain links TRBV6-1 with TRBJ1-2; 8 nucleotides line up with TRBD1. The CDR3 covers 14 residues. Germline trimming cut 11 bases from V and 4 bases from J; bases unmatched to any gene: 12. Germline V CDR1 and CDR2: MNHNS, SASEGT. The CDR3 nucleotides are TGTGCCGAAGGAGGACAGGGAGGAGGCTATGGCTACACCTTC. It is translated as CAEGGQGGGYGYTF.

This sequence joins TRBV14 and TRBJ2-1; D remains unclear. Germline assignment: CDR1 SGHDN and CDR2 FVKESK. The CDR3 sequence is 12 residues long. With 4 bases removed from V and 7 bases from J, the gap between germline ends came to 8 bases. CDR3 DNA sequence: TGTGCCAGCAGCCCTTTCGGGAATGAGCAGTTCTTC. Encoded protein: CASSPFGNEQFF.

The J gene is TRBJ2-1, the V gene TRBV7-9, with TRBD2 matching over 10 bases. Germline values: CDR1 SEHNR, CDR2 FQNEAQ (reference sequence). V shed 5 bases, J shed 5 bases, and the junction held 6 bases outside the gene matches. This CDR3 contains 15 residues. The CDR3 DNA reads TGTGCCAGCAGCCCTAGCGGGAGAGGGAACAATGAGCAGTTCTTC. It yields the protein CASSPSGRGNNEQFF.

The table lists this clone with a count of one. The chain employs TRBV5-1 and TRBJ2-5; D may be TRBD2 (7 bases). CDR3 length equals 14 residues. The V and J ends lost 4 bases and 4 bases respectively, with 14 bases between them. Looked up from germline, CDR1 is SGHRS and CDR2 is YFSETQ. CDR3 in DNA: TGCGCCAGCAGCCCGGAGGGGGGGAGAGAGACCCAGTACTTC. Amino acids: CASSPEGGRETQYF.

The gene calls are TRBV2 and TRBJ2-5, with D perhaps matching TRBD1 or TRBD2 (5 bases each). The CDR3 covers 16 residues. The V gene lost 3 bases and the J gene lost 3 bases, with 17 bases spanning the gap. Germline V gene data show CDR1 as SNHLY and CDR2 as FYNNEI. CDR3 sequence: CASSEGRDGGEETQYF. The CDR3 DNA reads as TGTGCCAGCAGTGAGGGCCGGGACGGAGGAGAAGAGACCCAGTACTTC.

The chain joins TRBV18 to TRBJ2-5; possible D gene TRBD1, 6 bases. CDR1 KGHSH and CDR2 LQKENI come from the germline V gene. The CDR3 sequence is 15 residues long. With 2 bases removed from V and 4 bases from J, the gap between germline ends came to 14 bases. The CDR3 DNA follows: TGTGCCAGCTCACCAAACTTGGGGGCTACAGAGACCCAGTACTTC. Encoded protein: CASSPNLGATETQYF.

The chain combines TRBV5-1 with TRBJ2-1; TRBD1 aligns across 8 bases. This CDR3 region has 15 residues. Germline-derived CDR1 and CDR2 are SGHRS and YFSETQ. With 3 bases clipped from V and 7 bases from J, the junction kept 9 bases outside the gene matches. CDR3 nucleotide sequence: TGCGCCAGCAGCTCTACGGACAGGGAAGGAAATGAGCAGTTCTTC. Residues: CASSSTDREGNEQFF.

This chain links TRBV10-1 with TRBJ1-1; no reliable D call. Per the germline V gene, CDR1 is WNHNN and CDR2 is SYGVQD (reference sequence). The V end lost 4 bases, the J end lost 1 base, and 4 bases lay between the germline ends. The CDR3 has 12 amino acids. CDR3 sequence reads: CASSGENTEAFF. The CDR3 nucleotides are TGCGCCAGCAGTGGGGAGAACACTGAAGCTTTCTTT.

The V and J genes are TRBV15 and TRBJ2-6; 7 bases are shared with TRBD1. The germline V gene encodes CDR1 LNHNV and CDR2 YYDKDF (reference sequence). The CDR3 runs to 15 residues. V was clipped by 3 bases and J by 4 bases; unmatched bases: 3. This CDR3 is CATSSRGPGANVLTF. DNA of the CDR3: TGTGCCACCAGCAGTAGGGGGCCGGGGGCCAACGTCCTGACTTTC. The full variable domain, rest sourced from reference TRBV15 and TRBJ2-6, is DAMVIQNPRYQVTQFGKPVTLSCSQTLNHNVMYWYQQKSSQAPKLLFHYYDKDFNNEADTPDNFQSRRPNTSFCFLDIRSPGLGDTAMYLCATSSRGPGANVLTFGAGSRLTVL.

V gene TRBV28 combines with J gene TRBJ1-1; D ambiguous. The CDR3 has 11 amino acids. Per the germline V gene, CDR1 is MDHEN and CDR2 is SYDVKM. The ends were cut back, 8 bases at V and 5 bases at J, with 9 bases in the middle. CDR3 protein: CASLYKTEAFF. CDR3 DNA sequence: TGTGCCAGCCTATACAAAACTGAAGCTTTCTTT.

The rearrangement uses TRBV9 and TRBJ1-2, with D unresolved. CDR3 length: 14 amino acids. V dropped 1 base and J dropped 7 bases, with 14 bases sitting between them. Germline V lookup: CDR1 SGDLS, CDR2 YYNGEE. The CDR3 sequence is CASSVSGSVGGYTF. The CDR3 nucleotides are TGTGCCAGCAGCGTATCGGGTTCGGTTGGTGGCTACACCTTC. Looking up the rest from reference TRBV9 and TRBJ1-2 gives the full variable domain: DSGVTQTPKHLITATGQRVTLRCSPRSGDLSVYWYQQSLDQGLQFLIQYYNGEERAKGNILERFSAQQFPDLHSELNLSSLELGDSALYFCASSVSGSVGGYTFGSGTRLTVV.

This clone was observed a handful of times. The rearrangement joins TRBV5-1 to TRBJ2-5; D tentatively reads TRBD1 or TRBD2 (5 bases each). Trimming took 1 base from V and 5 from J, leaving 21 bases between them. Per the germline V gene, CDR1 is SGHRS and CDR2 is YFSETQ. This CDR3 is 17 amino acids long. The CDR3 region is CASSLFGAGNSGETQYF. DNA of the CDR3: TGCGCCAGCAGCTTGTTTGGGGCAGGGAATTCGGGGGAGACCCAGTACTTC.

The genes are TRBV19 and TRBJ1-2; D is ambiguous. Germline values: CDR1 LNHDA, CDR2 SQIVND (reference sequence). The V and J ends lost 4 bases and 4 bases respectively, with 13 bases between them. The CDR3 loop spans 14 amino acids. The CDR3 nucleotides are TGTGCCAGTAGTACCTCTGGACTCAGCTATGGCTACACCTTC. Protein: CASSTSGLSYGYTF.

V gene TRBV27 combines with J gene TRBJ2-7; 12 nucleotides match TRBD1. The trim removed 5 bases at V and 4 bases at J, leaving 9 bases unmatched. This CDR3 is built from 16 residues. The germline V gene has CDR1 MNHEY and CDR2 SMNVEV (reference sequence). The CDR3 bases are TGTGCCAGCAGTCCCATCCGGGACAGGGGGCTTTACGAGCAGTACTTC. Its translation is CASSPIRDRGLYEQYF.

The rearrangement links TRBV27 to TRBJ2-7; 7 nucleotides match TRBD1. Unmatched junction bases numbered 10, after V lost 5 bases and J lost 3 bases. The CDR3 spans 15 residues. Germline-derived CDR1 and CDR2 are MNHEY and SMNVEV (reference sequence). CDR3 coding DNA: TGTGCCAGCAGTCAAAACCGGGACAGACTCTACGAGCAGTACTTC. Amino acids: CASSQNRDRLYEQYF.